This record looks at one T cell receptor (beta chain) sequence and its context. Antigen: not known. This CDR3 has 18 amino acids. V lost 4 bases to trimming and J lost 6 bases, with 30 bases between them. Germline lookup yields CDR1 SQVTM and CDR2 ANQGSEA. This record belongs to a study of long-term antiretroviral therapy in people with HIV. From each donor, at least one pre-ART PBMC sample and at least two post-ART PBMC samples were obtained. Regarding the study as a whole: Spans of CDR3 length were tighter for HIV repertoires than for controls. Before ART, certain clones expanded, and these dominated the repertoire at all time points.

The libraries were made with immunoSEQ v3.0 at survey level. TCRdb keeps only in-frame clones here, not all; method: immunoSEQ multiplex PCR. The sample shows under 20,000 clones, 60% to 80% of them seen only once. The clonotype originates from a man aged 30 to 45 with HIV. The sequences come from unsorted PBMCs, collected 2.1 to 2.2 years before starting antiretroviral therapy. The gene calls are TRBV29-1 and TRBJ2-5; maybe TRBD2 (6 bases). The CDR3 loop reads CSVGEVGVKGPIMKTQYF. The CDR3 nucleotides read TGCAGCGTTGGGGAGGTAGGCGTGAAGGGGCCCATAATGAAGACCCAGTACTTC.